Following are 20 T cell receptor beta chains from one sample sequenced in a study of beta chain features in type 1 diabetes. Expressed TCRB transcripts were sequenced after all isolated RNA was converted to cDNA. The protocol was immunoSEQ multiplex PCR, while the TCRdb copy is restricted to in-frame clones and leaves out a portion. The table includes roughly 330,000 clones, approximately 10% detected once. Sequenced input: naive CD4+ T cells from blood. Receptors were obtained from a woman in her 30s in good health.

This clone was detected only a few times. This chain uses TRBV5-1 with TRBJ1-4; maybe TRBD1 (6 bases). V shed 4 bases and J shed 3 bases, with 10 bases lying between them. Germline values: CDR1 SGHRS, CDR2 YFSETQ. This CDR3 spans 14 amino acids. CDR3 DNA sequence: TGCGCCAGCAGCATCGGACAGCCTAATGAAAAACTGTTTTTT. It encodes CASSIGQPNEKLFF. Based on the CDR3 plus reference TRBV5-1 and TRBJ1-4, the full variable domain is KAGVTQTPRYLIKTRGQQVTLSCSPISGHRSVSWYQQTPGQGLQFLFEYFSETQRNKGNFPGRFSGRQFSNSRSEMNVSTLELGDSALYLCASSIGQPNEKLFFGSGTQLSVL.

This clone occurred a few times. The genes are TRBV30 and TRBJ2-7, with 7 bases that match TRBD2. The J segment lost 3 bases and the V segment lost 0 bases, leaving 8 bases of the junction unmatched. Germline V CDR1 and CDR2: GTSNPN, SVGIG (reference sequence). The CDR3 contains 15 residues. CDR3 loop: CAWSVSGGGIYEQYF. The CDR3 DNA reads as TGTGCCTGGAGTGTATCTGGCGGGGGAATCTACGAGCAGTACTTC. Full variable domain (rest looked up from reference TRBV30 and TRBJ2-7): SQTIHQWPATLVQPVGSPLSLECTVEGTSNPNLYWYRQAAGRGLQLLFYSVGIGQISSEVPQNLSASRPQDRQFILSSKKLLLSDSGFYLCAWSVSGGGIYEQYFGPGTRLTVT.

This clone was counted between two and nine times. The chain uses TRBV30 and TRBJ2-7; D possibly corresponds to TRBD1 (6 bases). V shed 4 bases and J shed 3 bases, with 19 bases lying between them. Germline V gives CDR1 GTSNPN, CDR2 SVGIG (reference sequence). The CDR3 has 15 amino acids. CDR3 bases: TGTGCCTGGACGCCGGACAGAAAGGACCTCTACGAGCAGTACTTC. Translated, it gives CAWTPDRKDLYEQYF.

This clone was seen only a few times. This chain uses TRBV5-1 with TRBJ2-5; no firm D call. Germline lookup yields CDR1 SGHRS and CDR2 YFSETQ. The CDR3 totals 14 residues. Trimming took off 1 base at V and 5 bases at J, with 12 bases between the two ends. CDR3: CASSLFTDMETQYF. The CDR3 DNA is TGCGCCAGCAGCTTGTTTACAGACATGGAGACCCAGTACTTC.

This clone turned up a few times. Written as DNA, the CDR3 is TGTGCCAGCTCACCTCCGGGACAGGCTCAAGAGACCCAGTACTTC. It is translated as CASSPPGQAQETQYF. The rearrangement uses TRBV18 and TRBJ2-5, with TRBD1 identical over 8 bases. The trim removed 3 bases at V and 2 bases at J, leaving 5 bases unmatched. CDR3 length: 15 amino acids. CDR1 and CDR2 (germline): KGHSH, LQKENI.

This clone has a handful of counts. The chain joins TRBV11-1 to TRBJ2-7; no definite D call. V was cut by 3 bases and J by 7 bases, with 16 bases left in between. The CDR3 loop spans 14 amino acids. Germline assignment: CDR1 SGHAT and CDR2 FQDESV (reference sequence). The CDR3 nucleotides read TGTGCCAGCAGCTTGACACCCAAGCCATGGGAGCAGTACTTC. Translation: CASSLTPKPWEQYF.

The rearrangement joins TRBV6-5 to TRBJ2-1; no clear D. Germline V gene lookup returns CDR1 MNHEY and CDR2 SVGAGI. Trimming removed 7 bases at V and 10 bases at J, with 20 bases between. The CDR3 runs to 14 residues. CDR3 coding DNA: TGTGCCAGCACCACCTCCCAGCAGGTTGGCGAGCAGTTCTTC. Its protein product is CASTTSQQVGEQFF.

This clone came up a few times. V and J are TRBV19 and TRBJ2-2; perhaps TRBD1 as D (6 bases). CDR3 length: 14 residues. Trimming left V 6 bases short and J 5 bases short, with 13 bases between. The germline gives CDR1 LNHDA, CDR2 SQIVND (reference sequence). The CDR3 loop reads CASRRTDRTGELFF. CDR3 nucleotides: TGTGCCAGTAGAAGGACAGACCGGACCGGGGAGCTGTTTTTT.

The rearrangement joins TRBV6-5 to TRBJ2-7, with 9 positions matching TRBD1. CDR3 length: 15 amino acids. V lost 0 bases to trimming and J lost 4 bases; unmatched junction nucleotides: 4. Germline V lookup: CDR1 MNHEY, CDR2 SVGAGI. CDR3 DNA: TGTGCCAGCAGTTACTCCTACAGGGGGCTGTACGAGCAGTACTTC. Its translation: CASSYSYRGLYEQYF.

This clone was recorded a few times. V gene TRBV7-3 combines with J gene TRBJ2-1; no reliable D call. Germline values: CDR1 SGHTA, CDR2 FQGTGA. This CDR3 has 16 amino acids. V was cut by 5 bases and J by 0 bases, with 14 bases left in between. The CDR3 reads CASSPTFRGSYNEQFF. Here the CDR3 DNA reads TGTGCCAGCAGCCCAACCTTCCGCGGCTCCTACAATGAGCAGTTCTTC.

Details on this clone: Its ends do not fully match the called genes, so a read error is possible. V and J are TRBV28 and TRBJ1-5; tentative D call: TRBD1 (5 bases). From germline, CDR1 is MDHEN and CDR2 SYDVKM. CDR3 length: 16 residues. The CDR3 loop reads CASRLSRRQGRQPQHF. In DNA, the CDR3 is TGTGCCAGCAGGTTATCCCGACGCCAGGGCCGGCAGCCCCAGCATTTT.

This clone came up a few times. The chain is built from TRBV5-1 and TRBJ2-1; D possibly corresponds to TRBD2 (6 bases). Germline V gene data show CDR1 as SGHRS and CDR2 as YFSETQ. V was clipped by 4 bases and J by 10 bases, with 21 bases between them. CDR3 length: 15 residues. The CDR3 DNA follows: TGCGCCAGCAGCCAGACTAGTCGCAAGGGGAGGGAGCAGTTCTTC. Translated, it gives CASSQTSRKGREQFF. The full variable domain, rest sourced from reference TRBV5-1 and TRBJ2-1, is KAGVTQTPRYLIKTRGQQVTLSCSPISGHRSVSWYQQTPGQGLQFLFEYFSETQRNKGNFPGRFSGRQFSNSRSEMNVSTLELGDSALYLCASSQTSRKGREQFFGPGTRLTVL.

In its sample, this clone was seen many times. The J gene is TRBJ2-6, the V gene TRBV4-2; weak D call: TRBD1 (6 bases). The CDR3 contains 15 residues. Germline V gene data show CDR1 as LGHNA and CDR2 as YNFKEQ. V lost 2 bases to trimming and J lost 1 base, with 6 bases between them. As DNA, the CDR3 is TGTGCCAGCAGCCAACAGGGGTCTGGGGCCAACGTCCTGACTTTC. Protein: CASSQQGSGANVLTF.

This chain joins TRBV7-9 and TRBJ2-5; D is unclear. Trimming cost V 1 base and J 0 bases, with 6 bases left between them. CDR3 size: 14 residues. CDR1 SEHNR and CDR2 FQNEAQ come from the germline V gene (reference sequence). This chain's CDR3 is CASSLDLYQETQYF. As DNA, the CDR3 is TGTGCCAGCAGCTTAGATCTGTACCAAGAGACCCAGTACTTC. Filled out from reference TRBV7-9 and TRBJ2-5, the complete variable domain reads DTGVSQNPRHKITKRGQNVTFRCDPISEHNRLYWYRQTLGQGPEFLTYFQNEAQLEKSRLLSDRFSAERPKGSFSTLEIQRTEQGDSAMYLCASSLDLYQETQYFGPGTRLLVL.

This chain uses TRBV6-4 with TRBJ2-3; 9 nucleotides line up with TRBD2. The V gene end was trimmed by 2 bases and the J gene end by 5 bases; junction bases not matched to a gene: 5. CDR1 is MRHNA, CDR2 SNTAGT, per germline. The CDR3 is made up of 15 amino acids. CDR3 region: CASSDTREGGDTQYF. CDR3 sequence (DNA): TGTGCCAGCAGTGACACGCGGGAGGGCGGAGATACGCAGTATTTT.

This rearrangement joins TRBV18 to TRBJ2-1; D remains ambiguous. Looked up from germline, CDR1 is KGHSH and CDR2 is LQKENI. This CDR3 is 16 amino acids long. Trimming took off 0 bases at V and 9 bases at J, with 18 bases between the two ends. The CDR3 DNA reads TGTGCCAGCTCACCACCTACGTCTAGTGGTAATAGTGAGCAGTTCTTC. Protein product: CASSPPTSSGNSEQFF.

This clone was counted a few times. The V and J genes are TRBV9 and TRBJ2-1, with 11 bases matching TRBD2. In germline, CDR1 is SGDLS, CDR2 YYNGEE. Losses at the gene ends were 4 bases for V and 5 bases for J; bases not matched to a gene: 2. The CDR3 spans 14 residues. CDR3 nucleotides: TGTGCCAGCAGCTCGGGACTAGCGGACAATGAGCAGTTCTTC. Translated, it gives CASSSGLADNEQFF.

CDR3 sequence (DNA): TGTGCCACCGGAAGAGCGGGAGTCGAGCAGTACTTC. Protein: CATGRAGVEQYF. The chain joins TRBV15 to TRBJ2-7, with 8 bases matching TRBD2. Germline V gene lookup returns CDR1 LNHNV and CDR2 YYDKDF (reference sequence). This CDR3 has 12 residues. With 8 bases clipped from V and 6 bases from J, the junction kept 6 bases outside the gene matches.

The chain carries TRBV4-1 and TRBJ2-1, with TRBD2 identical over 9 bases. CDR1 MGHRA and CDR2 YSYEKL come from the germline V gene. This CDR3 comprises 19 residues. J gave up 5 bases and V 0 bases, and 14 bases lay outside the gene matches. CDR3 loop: CASSQESPTSGPDHNEQFF. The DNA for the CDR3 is TGCGCCAGCAGCCAAGAAAGTCCGACTAGCGGTCCAGATCACAATGAGCAGTTCTTC.

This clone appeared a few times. Written as DNA, the CDR3 is TGTGCCAGCAGTTTAAGGCAGGGGGGCACAGATACGCAGTATTTT. This encodes CASSLRQGGTDTQYF. The chain employs TRBV28 and TRBJ2-3; 7 positions match TRBD1. The CDR3 has 15 residues. Germline V gene data show CDR1 as MDHEN and CDR2 as SYDVKM. The trim removed 2 bases at V and 1 base at J, leaving 3 bases unmatched.